This T cell receptor (beta chain) derives from a study of T cells in Graves' hyperthyroidism and ophthalmopathy. V shed 1 base and J shed 1 base, with 7 bases lying between them. The CDR3 runs to 13 residues. CDR1 is GTSNPN and CDR2 is SVGIG in the germline V gene (reference sequence). Regions amplified from RNA transcripts were the TCR beta CDR3 regions. A first-round RT-PCR of the TCR CDR3 used the HTBI primer set. TCRdb re-analysed the multiplex PCR reads in MiXCR, keeping a single row per CDR3 protein. There are 700,000 or so distinct CDR3 sequences in the sample; about a sixth occur only once, and around 8.1% lies in the top ten. This clonotype was detected many times.

V usage is TRBV30 and J usage is TRBJ1-1, with a weak D call TRBD1 (5 bases). This receptor was taken from a man between 18 and 29 years old with Graves' hyperthyroidism. Sequencing was performed on blood. In nucleotides, the CDR3 is TGTGCCTGGAGTGAAGGACAGAACACTGAAGCTTTCTTT. It specifies CAWSEGQNTEAFF.